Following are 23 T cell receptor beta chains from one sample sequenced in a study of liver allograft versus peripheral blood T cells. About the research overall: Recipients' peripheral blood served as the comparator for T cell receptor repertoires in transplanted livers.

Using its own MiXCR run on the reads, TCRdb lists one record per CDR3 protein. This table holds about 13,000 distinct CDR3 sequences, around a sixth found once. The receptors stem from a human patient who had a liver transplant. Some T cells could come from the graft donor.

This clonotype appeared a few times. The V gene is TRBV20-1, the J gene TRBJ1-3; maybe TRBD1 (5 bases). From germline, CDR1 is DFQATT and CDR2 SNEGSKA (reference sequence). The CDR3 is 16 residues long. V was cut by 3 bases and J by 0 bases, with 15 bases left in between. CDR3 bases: TGCAGTGCTAGCGGGGCAGACCGAAGCTCTGGAAACACCATATATTTT. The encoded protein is CSASGADRSSGNTIYF.

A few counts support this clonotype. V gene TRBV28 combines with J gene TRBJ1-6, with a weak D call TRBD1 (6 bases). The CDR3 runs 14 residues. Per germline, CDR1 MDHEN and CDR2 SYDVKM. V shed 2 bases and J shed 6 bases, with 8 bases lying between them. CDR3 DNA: TGTGCCAGCAGTTTAGAGGGGGTTAATTCACCCCTCCACTTT. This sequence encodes CASSLEGVNSPLHF.

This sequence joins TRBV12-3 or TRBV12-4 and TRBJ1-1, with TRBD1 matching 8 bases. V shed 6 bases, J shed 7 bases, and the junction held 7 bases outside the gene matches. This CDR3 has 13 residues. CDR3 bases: TGTGCCAGCAGCTCGGACAGGGCGAATGAAGCTTTCTTT. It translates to CASSSDRANEAFF.

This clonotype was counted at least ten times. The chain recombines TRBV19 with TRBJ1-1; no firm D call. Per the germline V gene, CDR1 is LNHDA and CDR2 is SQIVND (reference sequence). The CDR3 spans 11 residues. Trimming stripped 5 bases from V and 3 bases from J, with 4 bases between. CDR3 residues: CASSYYTEAFF. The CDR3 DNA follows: TGTGCCAGTAGTTATTACACTGAAGCTTTCTTT.

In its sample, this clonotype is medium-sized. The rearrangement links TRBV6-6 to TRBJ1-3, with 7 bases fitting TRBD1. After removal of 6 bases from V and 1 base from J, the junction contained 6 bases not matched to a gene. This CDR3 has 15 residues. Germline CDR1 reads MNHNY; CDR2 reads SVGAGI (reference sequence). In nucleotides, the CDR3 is TGTGCCAGCAGGTTAGACAGGGTGTCTGGAAACACCATATATTTT. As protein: CASRLDRVSGNTIYF.

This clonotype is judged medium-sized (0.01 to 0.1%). Here the CDR3 DNA reads TGTGCCAGTAGTATGCACGACAGGGCACGCGGCTACACCTTC. Protein: CASSMHDRARGYTF. The chain combines TRBV19 with TRBJ1-2; 7 bases map to TRBD1. The CDR3 is 14 amino acids. The V gene's germline CDR1 is LNHDA and CDR2 SQIVND (reference sequence). V trimming: 3 bases; J trimming: 8 bases; junction bases outside the gene matches: 9.

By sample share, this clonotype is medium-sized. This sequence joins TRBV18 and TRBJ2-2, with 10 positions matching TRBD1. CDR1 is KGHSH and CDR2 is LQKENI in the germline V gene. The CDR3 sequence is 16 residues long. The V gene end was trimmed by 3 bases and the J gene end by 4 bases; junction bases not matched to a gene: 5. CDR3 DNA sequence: TGTGCCAGCTCACCGGGACAGGGGTCGGCCACCGGGGAGCTGTTTTTT. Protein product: CASSPGQGSATGELFF.

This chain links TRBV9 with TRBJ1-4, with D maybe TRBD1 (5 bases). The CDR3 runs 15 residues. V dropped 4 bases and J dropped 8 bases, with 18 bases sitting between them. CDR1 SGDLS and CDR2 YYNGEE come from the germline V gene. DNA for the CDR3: TGTGCCAGCAGCTCGGGACCCTCCAGGTGGGAAAAACTGTTTTTT. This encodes CASSSGPSRWEKLFF.

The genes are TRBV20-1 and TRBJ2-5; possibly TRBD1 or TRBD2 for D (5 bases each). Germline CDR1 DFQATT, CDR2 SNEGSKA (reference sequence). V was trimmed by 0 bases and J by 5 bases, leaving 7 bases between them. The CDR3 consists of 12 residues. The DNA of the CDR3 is TGCAGTGCTAGAGATGGGGACGAGACCCAGTACTTC. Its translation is CSARDGDETQYF.

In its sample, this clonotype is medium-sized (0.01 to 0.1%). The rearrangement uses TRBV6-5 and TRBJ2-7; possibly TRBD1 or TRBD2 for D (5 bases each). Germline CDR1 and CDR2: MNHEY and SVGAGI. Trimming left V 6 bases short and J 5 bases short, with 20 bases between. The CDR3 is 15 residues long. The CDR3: CASRLQVGSHHEQYF. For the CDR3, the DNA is TGTGCCAGCAGGCTACAGGTGGGGAGTCATCACGAGCAGTACTTC.

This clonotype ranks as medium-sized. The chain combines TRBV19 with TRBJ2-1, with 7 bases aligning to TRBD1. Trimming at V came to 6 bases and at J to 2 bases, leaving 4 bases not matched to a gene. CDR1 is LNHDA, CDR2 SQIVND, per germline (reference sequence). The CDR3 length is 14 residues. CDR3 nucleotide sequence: TGTGCCAGTAGCAAAGACAGGGCCTACAATGAGCAGTTCTTC. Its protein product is CASSKDRAYNEQFF.

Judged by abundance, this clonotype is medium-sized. This CDR3 reads CASSYTGQVSYEQYF. CDR3 sequence (DNA): TGTGCCAGCAGTTACACCGGACAAGTCAGCTACGAGCAGTACTTC. This chain connects TRBV6-5 to TRBJ2-7; D may be TRBD1 (5 bases). The CDR3 covers 15 residues. Germline V gene data show CDR1 as MNHEY and CDR2 as SVGAGI. The germline V and J ends were trimmed by 2 bases and 3 bases, with 14 bases remaining between them.

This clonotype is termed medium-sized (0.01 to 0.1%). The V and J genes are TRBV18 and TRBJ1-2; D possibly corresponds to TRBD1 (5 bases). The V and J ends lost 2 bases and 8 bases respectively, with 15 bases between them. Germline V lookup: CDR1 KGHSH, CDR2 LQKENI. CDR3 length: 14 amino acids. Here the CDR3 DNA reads TGTGCCAGCTCACCAAGAGACAGCGCGGGGGGCTACACCTTC. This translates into CASSPRDSAGGYTF.

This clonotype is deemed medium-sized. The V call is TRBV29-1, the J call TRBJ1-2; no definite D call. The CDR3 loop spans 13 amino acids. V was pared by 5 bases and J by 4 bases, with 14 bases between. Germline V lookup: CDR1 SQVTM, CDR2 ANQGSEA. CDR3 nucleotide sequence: TGCAGCGTTTGGGGAGGACCGCGCTATGGCTACACCTTC. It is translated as CSVWGGPRYGYTF.

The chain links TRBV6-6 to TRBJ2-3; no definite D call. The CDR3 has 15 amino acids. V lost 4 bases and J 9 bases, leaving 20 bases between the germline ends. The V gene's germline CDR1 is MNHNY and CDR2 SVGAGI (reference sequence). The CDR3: CASSSLGPEFLTQYF. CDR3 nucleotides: TGTGCCAGCAGTTCCTTAGGACCTGAGTTTTTGACGCAGTATTTT.

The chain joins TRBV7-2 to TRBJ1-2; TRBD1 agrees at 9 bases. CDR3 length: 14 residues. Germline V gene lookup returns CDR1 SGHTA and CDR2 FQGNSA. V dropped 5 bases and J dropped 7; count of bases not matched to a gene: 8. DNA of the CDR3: TGTGCCAGCAGCCCACAACAGGGGGCGGGTGGCTACACCTTC. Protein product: CASSPQQGAGGYTF.

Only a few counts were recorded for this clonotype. CDR3 nucleotides: TGTGCCAGTCAGATGACTGGGGAGGATGAGCAGTTCTTC. Translating gives CASQMTGEDEQFF. The rearrangement joins TRBV12-3 or TRBV12-4 to TRBJ2-1; D may be TRBD2 (6 bases). This CDR3 spans 13 amino acids. The ends were cut back, 9 bases at V and 8 bases at J, with 17 bases in the middle.

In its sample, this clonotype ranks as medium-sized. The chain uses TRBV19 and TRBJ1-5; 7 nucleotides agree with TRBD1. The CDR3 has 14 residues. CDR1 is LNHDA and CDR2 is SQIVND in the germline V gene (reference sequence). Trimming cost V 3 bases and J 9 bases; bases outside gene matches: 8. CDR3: CASSIGTAQGPQHF. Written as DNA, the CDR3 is TGTGCCAGTAGTATCGGGACAGCCCAAGGGCCCCAGCATTTT.

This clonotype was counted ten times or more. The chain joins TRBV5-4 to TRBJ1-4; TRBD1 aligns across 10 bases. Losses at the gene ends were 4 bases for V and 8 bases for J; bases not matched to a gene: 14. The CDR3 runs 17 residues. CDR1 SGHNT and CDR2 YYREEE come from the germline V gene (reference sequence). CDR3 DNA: TGTGCCAGCAGCGCGGGGCCGGGACAGGGGAGGGGAGAAAAACTGTTTTTT. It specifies CASSAGPGQGRGEKLFF. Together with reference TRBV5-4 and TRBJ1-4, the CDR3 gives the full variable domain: ETGVTQSPTHLIKTRGQQVTLRCSSQSGHNTVSWYQQALGQGPQFIFQYYREEENGRGNFPPRFSGLQFPNYSSELNVNALELDDSALYLCASSAGPGQGRGEKLFFGSGTQLSVL.

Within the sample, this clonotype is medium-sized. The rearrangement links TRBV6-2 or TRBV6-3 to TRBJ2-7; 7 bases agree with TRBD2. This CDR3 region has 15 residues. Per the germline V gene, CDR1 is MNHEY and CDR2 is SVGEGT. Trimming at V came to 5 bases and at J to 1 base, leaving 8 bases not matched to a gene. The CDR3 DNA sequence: TGTGCCAGCAGTCTCCCCGCGGGAGTGTCCTACGAGCAGTACTTC. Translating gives CASSLPAGVSYEQYF.

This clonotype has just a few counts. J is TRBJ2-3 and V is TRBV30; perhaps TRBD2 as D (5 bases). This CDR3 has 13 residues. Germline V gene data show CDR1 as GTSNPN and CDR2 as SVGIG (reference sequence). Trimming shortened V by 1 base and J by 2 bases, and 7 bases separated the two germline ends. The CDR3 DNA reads TGTGCCTGGAGTGCGGGGTACACAGATACGCAGTATTTT. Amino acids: CAWSAGYTDTQYF.

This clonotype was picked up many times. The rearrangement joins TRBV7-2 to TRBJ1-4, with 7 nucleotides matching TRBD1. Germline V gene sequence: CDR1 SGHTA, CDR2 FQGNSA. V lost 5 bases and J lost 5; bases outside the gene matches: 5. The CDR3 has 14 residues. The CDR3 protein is CASSQGQINEKLFF. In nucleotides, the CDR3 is TGTGCCAGCAGCCAGGGACAGATAAATGAAAAACTGTTTTTT.

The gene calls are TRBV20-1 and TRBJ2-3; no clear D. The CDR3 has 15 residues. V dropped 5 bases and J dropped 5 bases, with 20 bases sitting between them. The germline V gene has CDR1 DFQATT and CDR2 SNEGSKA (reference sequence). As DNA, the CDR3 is TGCAGTGCTCGGACCCCTCGTAGGATGGGAGATACGCAGTATTTT. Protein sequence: CSARTPRRMGDTQYF.